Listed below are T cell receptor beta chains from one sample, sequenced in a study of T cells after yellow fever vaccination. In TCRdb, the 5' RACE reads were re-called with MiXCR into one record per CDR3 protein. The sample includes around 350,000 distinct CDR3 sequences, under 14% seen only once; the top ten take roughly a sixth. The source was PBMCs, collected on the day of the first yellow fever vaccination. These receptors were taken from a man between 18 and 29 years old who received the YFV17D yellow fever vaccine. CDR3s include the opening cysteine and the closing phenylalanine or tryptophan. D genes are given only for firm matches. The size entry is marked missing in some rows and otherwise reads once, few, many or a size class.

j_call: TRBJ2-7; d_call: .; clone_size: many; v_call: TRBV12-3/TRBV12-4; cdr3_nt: TGTGCCAGCAGCCTACGGACAGCCTACGAGCAGTACTTC; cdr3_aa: CASSLRTAYEQYF
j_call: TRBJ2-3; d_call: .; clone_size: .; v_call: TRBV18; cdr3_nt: TGTGCCAGCTCACCACTTACTAGAGCGGATACGCAGTATTTT; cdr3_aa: CASSPLTRADTQYF
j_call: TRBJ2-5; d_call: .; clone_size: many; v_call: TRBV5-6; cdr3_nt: TGTGCCAGCAGCTTGTTAGGGGAAGAGACCCAGTACTTC; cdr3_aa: CASSLLGEETQYF
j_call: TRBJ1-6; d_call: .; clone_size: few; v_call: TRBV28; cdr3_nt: TGTGCCAGTGACTCGGAAGCAGGACCCAACTATAATTCACCCCTCCACTTT; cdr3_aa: CASDSEAGPNYNSPLHF
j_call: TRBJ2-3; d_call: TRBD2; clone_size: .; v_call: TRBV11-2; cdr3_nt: TGTGCCAGCAGCTTAATAGTGGGGGGGTACACAGATACGCAGTATTTT; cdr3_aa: CASSLIVGGYTDTQYF
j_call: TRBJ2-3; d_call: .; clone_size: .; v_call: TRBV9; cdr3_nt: TGTGCCAGCAACCATGACGACTTCACAGATACGCAGTATTTT; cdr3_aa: CASNHDDFTDTQYF
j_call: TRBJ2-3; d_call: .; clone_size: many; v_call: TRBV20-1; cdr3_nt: TGCAGTGCCACGCCGCCGGGGACAGATACGCAGTATTTT; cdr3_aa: CSATPPGTDTQYF
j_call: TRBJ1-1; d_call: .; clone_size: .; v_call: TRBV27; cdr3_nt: TGTGCCAGCAGTTTATGGCCGAGCACTGAAGCTTTCTTT; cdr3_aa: CASSLWPSTEAFF
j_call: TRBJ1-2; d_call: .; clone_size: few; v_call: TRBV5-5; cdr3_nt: TGTGCCAGCAGCGCAGGGCAGCGCTATGGCTACACCTTC; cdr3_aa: CASSAGQRYGYTF
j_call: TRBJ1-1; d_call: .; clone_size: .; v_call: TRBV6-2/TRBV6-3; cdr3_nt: TGTGCCAGCAGGCCAGATTACACTGAAGCTTTCTTT; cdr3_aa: CASRPDYTEAFF
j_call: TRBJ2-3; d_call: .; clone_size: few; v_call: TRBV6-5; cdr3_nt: TGTGCCAGCAGTTACGCACAGGCAACAGATACGCAGTATTTT; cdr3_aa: CASSYAQATDTQYF
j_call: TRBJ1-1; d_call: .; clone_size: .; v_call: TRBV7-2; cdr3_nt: TGTGCCAGCAGTACCACAGGGAGTACTGAAGCTTTCTTT; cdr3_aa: CASSTTGSTEAFF
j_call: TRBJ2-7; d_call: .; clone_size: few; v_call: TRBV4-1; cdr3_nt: TGCGCCAGCAGCCCCCGGGTCGGGTACTACGAGCAGTACTTC; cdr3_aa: CASSPRVGYYEQYF
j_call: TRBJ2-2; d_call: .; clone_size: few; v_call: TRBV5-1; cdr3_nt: TGCGCCAGCAGCTCGGTGGGGACCGGGGAGCTGTTTTTT; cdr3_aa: CASSSVGTGELFF
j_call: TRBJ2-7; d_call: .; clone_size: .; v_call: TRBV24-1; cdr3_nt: TGTGCCTCTCAGGTCCCCCGATCCTACGAGCAGTACTTC; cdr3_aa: CASQVPRSYEQYF
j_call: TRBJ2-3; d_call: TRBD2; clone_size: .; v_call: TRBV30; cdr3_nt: TGTGCCTGGAGTAAAGGGTTCGGAGCGGGGGGGAGTACGCAGTATTTT; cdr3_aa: CAWSKGFGAGGSTQYF
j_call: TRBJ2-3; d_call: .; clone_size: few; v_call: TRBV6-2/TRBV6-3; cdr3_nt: TGTGCCAGCAGTTACTCCCCGGGGATTTTCGACACAGATACGCAGTATTTT; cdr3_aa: CASSYSPGIFDTDTQYF
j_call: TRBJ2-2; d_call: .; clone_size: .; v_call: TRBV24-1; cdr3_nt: TGTGCCACCAGTCCCCAGAACACCGGGGAGCTGTTTTTT; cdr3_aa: CATSPQNTGELFF
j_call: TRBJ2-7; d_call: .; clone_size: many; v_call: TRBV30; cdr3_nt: TGTGCCTGGAGTGTCAGCTCCTACGAGCAGTACTTC; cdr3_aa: CAWSVSSYEQYF
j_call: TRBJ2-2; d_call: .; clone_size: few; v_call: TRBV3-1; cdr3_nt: TGTGCCAGCAGCCCTTCGGGTACCGCGAACACCGGGGAGCTGTTTTTT; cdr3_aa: CASSPSGTANTGELFF
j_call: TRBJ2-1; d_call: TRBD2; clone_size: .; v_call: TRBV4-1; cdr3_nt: TGCGCCAGCAGCCAAGAGGAACTAGCGGGGGAGCAGTTCTTC; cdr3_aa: CASSQEELAGEQFF
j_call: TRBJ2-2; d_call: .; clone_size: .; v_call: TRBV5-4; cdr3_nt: TGTGCCAGCAGCCCCGACAGGGGAGGGGGGCAGAGCGGGGAGCTGTTTTTT; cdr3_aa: CASSPDRGGGQSGELFF
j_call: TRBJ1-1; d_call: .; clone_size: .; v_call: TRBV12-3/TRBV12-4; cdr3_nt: TGTGCCAGCAGTTTATGGGGGTGGTCAGTGGAGGACACTGAAGCTTTCTTT; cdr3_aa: CASSLWGWSVEDTEAFF
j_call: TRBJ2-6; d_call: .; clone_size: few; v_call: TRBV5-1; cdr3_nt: TGCGCCAGCATCCGGGACACCATCTCTGGGGCCAACGTCCTGACTTTC; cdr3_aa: CASIRDTISGANVLTF
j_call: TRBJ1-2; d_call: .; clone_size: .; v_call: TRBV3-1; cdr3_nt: TGTGCCAGCAGTCCCGGGCAGCCAAGAGGCTACACCTTC; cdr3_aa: CASSPGQPRGYTF
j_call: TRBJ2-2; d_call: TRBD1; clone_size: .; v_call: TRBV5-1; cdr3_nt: TGCGCCAGCAGCTTAGGGACAGGGAATCTGTTTAACACCGGGGAGCTGGTTTTT; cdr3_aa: CASSLGTGNLFNTGELVF
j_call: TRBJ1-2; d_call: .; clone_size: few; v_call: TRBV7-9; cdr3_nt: TGTGCCAGCAGCTTATTGATAGAGGGCTACACCTTC; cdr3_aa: CASSLLIEGYTF
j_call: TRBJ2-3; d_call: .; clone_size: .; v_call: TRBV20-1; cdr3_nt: TGCAGTGCTAGACTCCGGACAGGCACAGATACGCAGTATTTT; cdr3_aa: CSARLRTGTDTQYF
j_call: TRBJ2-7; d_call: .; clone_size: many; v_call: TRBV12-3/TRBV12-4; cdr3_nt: TGTGCCAGCGGACCGGGGGGCGGCTACGAGCAGTACTTC; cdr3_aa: CASGPGGGYEQYF
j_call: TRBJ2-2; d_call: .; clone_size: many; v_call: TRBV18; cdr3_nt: TGTGCCAGCTCACCCGGGACACCGAACACCGGGGAGCTGTTTTTT; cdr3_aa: CASSPGTPNTGELFF
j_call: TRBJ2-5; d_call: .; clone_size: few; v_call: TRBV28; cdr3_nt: TGTGCCAGCAGTTTCAGGGGCAAGACCCAGTACTTC; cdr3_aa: CASSFRGKTQYF
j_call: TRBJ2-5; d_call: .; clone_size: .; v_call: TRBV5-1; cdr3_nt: TGCGCCGGACAGGTCAGGGCGGGTCGGGGGGAGACCCAGTACTTC; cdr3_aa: CAGQVRAGRGETQYF
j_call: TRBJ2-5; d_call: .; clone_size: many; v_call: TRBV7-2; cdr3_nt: TGTGCCAGCAGCTTAGTAACGGGCCAAGAGACCCAGTACTTC; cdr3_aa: CASSLVTGQETQYF
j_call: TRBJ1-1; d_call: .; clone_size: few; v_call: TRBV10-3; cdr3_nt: TGTGCCATCGGGGCTGGGGGGGCCGGAGCTTTCTTT; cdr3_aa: CAIGAGGAGAFF
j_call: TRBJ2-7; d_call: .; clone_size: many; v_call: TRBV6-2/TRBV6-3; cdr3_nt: TGTGCCAGCAGTGACAGTTCCTACGAGCAGTACTTC; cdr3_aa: CASSDSSYEQYF
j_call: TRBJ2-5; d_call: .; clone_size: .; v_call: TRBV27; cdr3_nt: TGTGCCAGCGGAGCCCGGGTCCAAGAGACCCAGTACTTC; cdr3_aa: CASGARVQETQYF
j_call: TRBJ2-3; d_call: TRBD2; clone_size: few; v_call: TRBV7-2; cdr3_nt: TGTGCCAGCAGCTTCCTAGCGGGGGGGCGATCAGATACGCAGTATTTT; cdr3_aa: CASSFLAGGRSDTQYF
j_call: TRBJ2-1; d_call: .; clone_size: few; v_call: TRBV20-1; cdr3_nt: TGCAGTGCTAGAGATAAACGAGCCCTCTTCGATGAGCAGTTCTTC; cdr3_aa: CSARDKRALFDEQFF
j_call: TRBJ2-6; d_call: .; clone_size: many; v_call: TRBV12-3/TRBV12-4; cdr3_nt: TGTGCCAGCAGTTTGAGGGGGGGGGCTGGGGCCAACGTCCTGACTTTC; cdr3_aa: CASSLRGGAGANVLTF
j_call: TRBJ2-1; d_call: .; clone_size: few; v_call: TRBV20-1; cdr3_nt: TGCAGTGCTAGCAACCCCCTCCGACAGGCCCGCAATGAGCAGTTCTTC; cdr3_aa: CSASNPLRQARNEQFF
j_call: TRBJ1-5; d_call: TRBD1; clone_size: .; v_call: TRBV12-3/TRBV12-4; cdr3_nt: TGTGCCAGCAGTTTGAGCAGGGGGAATTTTCAGCCCCAGCATTTT; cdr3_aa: CASSLSRGNFQPQHF
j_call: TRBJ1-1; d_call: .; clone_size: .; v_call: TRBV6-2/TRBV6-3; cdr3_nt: TGTGCCAGCAGTTTCGACAGCCACCCTGGGACTGAAGCTTTCTTT; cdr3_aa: CASSFDSHPGTEAFF
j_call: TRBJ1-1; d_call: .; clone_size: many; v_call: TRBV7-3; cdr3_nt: TGTGCCAGCAGCTTATTCTTGAACACTGAAGCTTTCTTT; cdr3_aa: CASSLFLNTEAFF
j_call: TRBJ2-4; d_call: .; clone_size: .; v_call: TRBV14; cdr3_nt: TGTGCCAGCAGCTTACAGAGGGACAAAAACATTCAGTACTTC; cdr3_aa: CASSLQRDKNIQYF
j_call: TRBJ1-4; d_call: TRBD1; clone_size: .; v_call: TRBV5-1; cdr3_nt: TGCGCCAGCAGCGCACCGGGACAGGGGGAAGAAAAACTGTTTTTT; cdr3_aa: CASSAPGQGEEKLFF
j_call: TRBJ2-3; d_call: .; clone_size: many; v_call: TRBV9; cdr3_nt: TGTGCCAGCAGCCCGTTGGGCACAGATACGCAGTATTTT; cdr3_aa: CASSPLGTDTQYF
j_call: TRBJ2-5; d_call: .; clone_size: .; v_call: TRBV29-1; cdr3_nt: TGCAGCGTTGAGAGCTTAACCGCGCGAGAGACCCAGTACTTC; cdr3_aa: CSVESLTARETQYF
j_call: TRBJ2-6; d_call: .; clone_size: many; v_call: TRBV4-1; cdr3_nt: TGCGCCAGCAGCCAAGTCTTCTCTGGGGCCAACGTCCTGACTTTC; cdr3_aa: CASSQVFSGANVLTF
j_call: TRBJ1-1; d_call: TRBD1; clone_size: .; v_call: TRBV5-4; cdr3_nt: TGTGCCAGCAGCTTGGAGAGGGGGCGCGGGAACACTGAAGCTTTCTTT; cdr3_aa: CASSLERGRGNTEAFF
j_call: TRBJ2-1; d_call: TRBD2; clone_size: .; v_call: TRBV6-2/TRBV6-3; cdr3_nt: TGTGCCAGCAGTTATCCCATTCCCGCTAGCGGGGCCTACAATGAGCAGTTCTTC; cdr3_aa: CASSYPIPASGAYNEQFF
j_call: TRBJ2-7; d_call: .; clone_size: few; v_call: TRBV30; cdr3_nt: TGTGCCTGGGCCGTGGGTCTTGCCTACGAGCAGTACTTC; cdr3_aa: CAWAVGLAYEQYF
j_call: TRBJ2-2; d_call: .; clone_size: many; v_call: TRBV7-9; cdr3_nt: TGTGCCTACATGCCCCACGAGCTGTTTTTT; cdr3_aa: CAYMPHELFF
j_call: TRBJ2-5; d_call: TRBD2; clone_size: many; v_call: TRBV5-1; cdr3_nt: TGTGCCAGCAGCCTAGCGGGGGGAGAAGAGACCCAGTACTTC; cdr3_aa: CASSLAGGEETQYF
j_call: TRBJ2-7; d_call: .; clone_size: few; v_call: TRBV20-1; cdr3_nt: TGCAGTGCTAGAGATTTCACCAAGGTCGAGCAGTACTTC; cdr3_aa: CSARDFTKVEQYF
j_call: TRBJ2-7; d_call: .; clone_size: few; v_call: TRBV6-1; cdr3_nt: TGTGCCAGCAGTAGAAGCGAGACAGGGAGGTACGAGCAGTACTTC; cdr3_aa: CASSRSETGRYEQYF